The 5 T cell receptor beta chains listed next were all sequenced from one sample in a study of PD-1 blockade in mismatch repair-deficient tumors. TCRdb's copy holds only in-frame clones and misses some; the assay was immunoSEQ multiplex PCR. The sample consists of under 50,000 clones, 70% to 85% of them appearing once. The source was PBMCs, collected before pembrolizumab treatment. The receptors originated from an adult with mismatch repair-deficient cancer.

The chain combines TRBV19 with TRBJ2-7; TRBD1 matches at 9 bases. Germline trimming cut 5 bases from V and 5 bases from J; bases unmatched to any gene: 4. From germline, CDR1 is LNHDA and CDR2 SQIVND (reference sequence). This CDR3 is built from 13 residues. The CDR3 loop is CASSADRGNEQYF. Here the CDR3 DNA reads TGTGCCAGTAGTGCCGACAGGGGGAACGAGCAGTACTTC.

This chain links TRBV7-9 with TRBJ2-1; TRBD2 might be the D (5 bases). From germline, CDR1 is SEHNR and CDR2 FQNEAQ (reference sequence). This CDR3 has 13 residues. V was clipped by 5 bases and J by 8 bases, with 13 bases between them. The CDR3 reads CASSPIGSDEQFF. CDR3 nucleotide sequence: TGTGCCAGCAGCCCAATCGGTAGCGATGAGCAGTTCTTC.

This chain joins TRBV9 and TRBJ1-2, with 10 bases fitting TRBD1. Per the germline V gene, CDR1 is SGDLS and CDR2 is YYNGEE. The J segment lost 4 bases and the V segment lost 3 bases, leaving 9 bases of the junction unmatched. The CDR3 contains 16 residues. The CDR3 loop is CASSGNRQGALYGYTF. In DNA form, the CDR3 reads TGTGCCAGCAGCGGGAATCGACAGGGGGCTCTCTATGGCTACACCTTC.

The chain employs TRBV5-5 and TRBJ2-7; tentatively, D is TRBD1 or TRBD2 (5 bases each). CDR1 is SGHKS and CDR2 is YYEKEE in the germline V gene (reference sequence). The V gene lost 2 bases and the J gene lost 2 bases, with 11 bases spanning the gap. The CDR3 has 14 amino acids. The CDR3 region has the DNA TGTGCCAGCAGCTTCGGGACGAGCCCCTACGAGCAGTACTTC. This codes for CASSFGTSPYEQYF.

Sample share makes this clone medium-sized. The chain couples TRBV11-2 to TRBJ1-1; D not certain. The CDR3 has 16 residues. Trimming left V 1 base short and J 3 bases short, with 15 bases between. Germline CDR1 SGHAT, CDR2 FQNNGV. Here the CDR3 DNA reads TGTGCCAGCAGCTTAGCAGGACGGAGTGGGGACACTGAAGCTTTCTTT. Amino acids: CASSLAGRSGDTEAFF.